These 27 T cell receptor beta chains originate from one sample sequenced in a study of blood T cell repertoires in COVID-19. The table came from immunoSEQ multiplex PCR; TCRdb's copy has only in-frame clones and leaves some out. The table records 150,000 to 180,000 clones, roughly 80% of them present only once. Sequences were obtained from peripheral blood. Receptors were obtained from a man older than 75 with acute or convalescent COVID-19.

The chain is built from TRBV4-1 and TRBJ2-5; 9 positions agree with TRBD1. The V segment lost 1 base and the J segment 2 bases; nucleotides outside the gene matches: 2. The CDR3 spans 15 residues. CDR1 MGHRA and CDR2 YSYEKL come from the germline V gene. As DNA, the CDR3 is TGCGCCAGCAGCCAAGGGGGACAGGGACAAGAGACCCAGTACTTC. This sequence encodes CASSQGGQGQETQYF.

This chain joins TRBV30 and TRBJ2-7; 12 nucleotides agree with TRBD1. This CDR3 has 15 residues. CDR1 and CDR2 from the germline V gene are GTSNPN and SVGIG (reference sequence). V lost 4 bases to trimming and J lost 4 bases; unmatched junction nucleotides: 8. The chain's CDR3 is CAWMSGTGGAYEQYF. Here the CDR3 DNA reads TGTGCCTGGATGTCTGGGACAGGGGGCGCGTACGAGCAGTACTTC.

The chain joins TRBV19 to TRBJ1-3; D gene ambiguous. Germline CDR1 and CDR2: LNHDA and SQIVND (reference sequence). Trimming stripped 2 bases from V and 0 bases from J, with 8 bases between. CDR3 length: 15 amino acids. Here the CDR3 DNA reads TGTGCCAGTAGTATAAACTTCCTCTCTGGAAACACCATATATTTT. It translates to CASSINFLSGNTIYF. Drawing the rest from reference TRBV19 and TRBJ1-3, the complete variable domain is DGGITQSPKYLFRKEGQNVTLSCEQNLNHDAMYWYRQDPGQGLRLIYYSQIVNDFQKGDIAEGYSVSREKKESFPLTVTSAQKNPTAFYLCASSINFLSGNTIYFGEGSWLTVV.

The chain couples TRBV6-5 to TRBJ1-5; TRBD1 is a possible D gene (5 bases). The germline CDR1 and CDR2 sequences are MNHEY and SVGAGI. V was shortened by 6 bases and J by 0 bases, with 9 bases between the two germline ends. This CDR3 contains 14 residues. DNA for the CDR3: TGTGCCAGCAGGACAGAAACTAGCAATCAGCCCCAGCATTTT. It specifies CASRTETSNQPQHF.

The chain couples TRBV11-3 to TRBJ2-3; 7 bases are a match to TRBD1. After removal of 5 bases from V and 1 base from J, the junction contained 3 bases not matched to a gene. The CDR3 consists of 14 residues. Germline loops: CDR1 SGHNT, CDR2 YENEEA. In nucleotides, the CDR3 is TGTGCCAGCAGCACCGGGACAGGCACAGATACGCAGTATTTT. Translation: CASSTGTGTDTQYF.

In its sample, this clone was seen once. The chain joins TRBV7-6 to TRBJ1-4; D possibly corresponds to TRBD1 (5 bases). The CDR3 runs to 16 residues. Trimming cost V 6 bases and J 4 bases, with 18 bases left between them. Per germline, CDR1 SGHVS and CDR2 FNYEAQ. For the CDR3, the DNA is TGTGCCAGCAGTCCAACGGGGGGAAGCTTTAATGAAAAACTGTTTTTT. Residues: CASSPTGGSFNEKLFF.

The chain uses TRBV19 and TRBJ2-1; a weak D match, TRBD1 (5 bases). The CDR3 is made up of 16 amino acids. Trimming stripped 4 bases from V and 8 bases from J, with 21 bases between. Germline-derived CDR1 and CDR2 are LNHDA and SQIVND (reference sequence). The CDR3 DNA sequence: TGTGCCAGTAGTACCCTCAGGGCTGAGCACCGGGATGAGCAGTTCTTC. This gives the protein CASSTLRAEHRDEQFF.

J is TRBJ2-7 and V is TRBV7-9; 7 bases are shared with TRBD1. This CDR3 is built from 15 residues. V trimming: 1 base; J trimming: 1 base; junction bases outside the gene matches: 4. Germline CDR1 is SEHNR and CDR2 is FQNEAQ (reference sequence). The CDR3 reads CASSLGQGISYEQYV. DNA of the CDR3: TGTGCCAGCAGCTTAGGACAGGGAATTTCCTACGAGCAGTACGTC.

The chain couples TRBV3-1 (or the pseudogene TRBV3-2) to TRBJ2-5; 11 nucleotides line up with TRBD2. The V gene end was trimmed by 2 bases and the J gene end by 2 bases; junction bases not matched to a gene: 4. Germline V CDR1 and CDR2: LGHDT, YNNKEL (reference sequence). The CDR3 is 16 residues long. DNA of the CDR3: TGTGCCAGCAGCCAATCCCGACTAGCGGGACAAGAGACCCAGTACTTC. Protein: CASSQSRLAGQETQYF.

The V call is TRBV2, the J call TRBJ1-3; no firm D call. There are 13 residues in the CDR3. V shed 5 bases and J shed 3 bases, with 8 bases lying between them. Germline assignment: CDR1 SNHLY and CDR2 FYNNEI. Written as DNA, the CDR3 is TGTGCCAGCAGTTTGGCCCGTGGAAACACCATATATTTT. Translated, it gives CASSLARGNTIYF.

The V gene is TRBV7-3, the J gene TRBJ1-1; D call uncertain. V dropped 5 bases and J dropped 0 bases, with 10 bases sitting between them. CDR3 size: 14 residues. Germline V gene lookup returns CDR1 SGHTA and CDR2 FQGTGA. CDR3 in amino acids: CASSPGSMNTEAFF. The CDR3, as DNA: TGTGCCAGCAGCCCGGGGTCCATGAACACTGAAGCTTTCTTT.

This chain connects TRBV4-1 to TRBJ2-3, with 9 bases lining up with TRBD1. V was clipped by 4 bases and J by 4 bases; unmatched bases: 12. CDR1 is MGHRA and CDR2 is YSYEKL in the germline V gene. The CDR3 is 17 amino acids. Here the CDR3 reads CASSPSGTGGGADTQYF. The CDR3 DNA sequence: TGCGCCAGCAGCCCTTCAGGCACAGGGGGCGGAGCAGATACGCAGTATTTT.

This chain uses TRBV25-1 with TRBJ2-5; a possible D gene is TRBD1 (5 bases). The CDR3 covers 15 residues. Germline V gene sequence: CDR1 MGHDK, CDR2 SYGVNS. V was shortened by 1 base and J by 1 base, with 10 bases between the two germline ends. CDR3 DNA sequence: TGTGCCAGCAGTGAATTCAGACAGTCCCAAGAGACCCAGTACTTC. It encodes CASSEFRQSQETQYF.

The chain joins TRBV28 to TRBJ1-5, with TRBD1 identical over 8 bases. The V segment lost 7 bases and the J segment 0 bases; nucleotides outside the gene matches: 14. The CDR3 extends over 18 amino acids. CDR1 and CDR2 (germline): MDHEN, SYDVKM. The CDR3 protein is CASTPPPATGDSNQPQHF. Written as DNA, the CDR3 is TGTGCCAGCACCCCCCCTCCCGCGACAGGGGATAGCAATCAGCCCCAGCATTTT.

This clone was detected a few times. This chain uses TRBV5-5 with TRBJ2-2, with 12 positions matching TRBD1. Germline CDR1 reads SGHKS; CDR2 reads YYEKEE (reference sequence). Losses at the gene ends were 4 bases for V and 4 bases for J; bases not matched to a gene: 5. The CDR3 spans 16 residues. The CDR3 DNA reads TGTGCCAGCAGCCACGCGGGACAGGGGGCCACCGGGGAGCTGTTTTTT. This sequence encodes CASSHAGQGATGELFF. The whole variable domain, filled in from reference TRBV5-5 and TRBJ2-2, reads DAGVTQSPTHLIKTRGQQVTLRCSPISGHKSVSWYQQVLGQGPQFIFQYYEKEERGRGNFPDRFSARQFPNYSSELNVNALLLGDSALYLCASSHAGQGATGELFFGEGSRLTVL.

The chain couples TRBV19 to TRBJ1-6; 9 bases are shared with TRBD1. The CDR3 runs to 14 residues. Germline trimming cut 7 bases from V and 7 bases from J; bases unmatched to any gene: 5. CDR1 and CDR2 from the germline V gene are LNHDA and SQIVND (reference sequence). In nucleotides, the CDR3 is TGTGCCAGTAATGTCGGACAGGGGAATTCACCCCTCCACTTT. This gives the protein CASNVGQGNSPLHF.

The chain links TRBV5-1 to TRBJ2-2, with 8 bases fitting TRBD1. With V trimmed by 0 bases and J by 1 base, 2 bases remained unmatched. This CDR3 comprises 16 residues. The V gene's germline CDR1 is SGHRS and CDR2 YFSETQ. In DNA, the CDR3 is TGCGCCAGCAGCTTGGCTGGACAGGGGAACACCGGGGAGCTGTTTTTT. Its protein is CASSLAGQGNTGELFF.

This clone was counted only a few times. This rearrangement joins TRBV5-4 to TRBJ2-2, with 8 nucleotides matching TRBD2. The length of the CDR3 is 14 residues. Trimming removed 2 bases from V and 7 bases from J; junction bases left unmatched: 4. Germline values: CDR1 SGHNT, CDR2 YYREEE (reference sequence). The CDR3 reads CASSFGGAGGELFF. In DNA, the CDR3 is TGTGCCAGCAGCTTCGGGGGGGCCGGCGGGGAGCTGTTTTTT.

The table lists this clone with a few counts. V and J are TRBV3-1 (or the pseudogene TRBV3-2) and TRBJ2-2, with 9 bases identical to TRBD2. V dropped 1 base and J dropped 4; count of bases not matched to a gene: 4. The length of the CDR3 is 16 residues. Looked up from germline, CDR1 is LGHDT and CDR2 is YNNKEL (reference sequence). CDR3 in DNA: TGTGCCAGCAGCCAAGTTTCTAGCGGGGCCACCGGGGAGCTGTTTTTT. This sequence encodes CASSQVSSGATGELFF.

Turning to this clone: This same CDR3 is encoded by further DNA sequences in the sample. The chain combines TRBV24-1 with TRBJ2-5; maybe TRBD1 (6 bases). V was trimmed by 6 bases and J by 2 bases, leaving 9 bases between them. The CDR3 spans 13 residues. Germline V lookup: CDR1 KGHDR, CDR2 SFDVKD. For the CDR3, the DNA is TGTGCCACCAGTTTGACAGGTCAAGAGACCCAGTACTTC. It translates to CATSLTGQETQYF.

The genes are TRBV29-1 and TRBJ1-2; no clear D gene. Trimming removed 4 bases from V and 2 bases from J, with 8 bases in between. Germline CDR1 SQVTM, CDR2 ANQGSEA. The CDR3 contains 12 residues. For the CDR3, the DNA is TGCAGCGTTGTGGGCCAGAACTATGGCTACACCTTC. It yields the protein CSVVGQNYGYTF.

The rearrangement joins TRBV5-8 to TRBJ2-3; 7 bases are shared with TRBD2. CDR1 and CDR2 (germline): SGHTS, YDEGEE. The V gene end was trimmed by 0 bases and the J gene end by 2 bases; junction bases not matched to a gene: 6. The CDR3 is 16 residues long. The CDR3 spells CASSLEGGGVTDTQYF. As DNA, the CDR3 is TGTGCCAGCAGCTTGGAAGGCGGGGGAGTCACAGATACGCAGTATTTT.

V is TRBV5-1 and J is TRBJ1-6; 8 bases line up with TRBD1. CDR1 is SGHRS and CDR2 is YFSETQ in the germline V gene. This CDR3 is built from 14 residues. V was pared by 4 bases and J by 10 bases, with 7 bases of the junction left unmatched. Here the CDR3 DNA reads TGCGCCAGCAGCATTGAACAGGGGGACTCACCCCTCCACTTT. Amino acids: CASSIEQGDSPLHF.

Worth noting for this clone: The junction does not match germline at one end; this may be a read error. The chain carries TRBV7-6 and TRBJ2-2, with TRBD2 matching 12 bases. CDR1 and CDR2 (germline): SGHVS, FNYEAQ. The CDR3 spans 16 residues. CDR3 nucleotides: TGTGCCAGCAGCCTAGCGGGGGGGACGAACACCGGGGAGCTGTTTTTT. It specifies CASSLAGGTNTGELFF.

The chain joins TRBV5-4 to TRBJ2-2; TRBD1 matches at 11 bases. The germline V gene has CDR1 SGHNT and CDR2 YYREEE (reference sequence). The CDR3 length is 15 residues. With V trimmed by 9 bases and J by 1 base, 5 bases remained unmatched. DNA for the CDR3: TGTGCCACCGGGACAGGGGGGTTGAACACCGGGGAGCTGTTTTTT. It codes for CATGTGGLNTGELFF.

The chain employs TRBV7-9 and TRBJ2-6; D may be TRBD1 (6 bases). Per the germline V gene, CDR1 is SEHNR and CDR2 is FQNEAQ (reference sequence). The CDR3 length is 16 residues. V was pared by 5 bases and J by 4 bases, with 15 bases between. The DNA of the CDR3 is TGTGCCAGCAGCCGAATAACAGGGTCGGGGGCCAACGTCCTGACTTTC. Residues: CASSRITGSGANVLTF.

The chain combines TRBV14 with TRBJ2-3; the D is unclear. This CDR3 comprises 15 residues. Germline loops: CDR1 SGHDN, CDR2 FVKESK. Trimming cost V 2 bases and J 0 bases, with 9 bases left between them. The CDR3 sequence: CASSQYTASTDTQYF. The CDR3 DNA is TGTGCCAGCAGCCAATACACAGCTAGCACAGATACGCAGTATTTT.